This T cell receptor beta chain was observed in a study of shared T cell receptors in the human thymus (dated by TCRdb to the early 2020s). Study-wide context: The study examined how self-reactive, shared T-cell receptor alpha chains are generated in the human thymus.

The germline V gene sets CDR1 to MNHEY and CDR2 to SVGAGI. Taken from cysteine to phenylalanine, the CDR3 has 15 residues. CDR3 DNA is the only sequence kept; it has 45 bases, read in frame from the first base. The germline V end is reduced by 6 bases and the J end by 3 bases; junction bases left unmatched: 8. In regard to this clone: Its antigen is currently not known. Base qualities were left out, and no much larger clone turns up one base away.

Library preparation used the immunoSEQ multiplex PCR assay. TCRdb obtained this table from immuneACCESS and retained in-frame rearrangements with V and J assigned. These tables miss some clones; where compared with another copy, unresolved V genes account for less than half of the shortfall, and the remainder is unexplained. Counted in this sample were about 660,000 clones; roughly 90% of them appeared once. The ten largest account for roughly 0.0097% of the sample. These records were also assigned to another study, of human thymus T cells. The second paper further reports: Donors were immunologically healthy infants undergoing open corrective cardiac surgery for congenital heart defects in Finland. The thymus tissue came from surgical resects taken out during corrective cardiac surgery. Biased V and J gene segment usage appeared to be present in both thymic and peripheral blood repertoires. According to the related research, thymic TCR repertoires were highly overlapping among unrelated individuals. The study used fewer than ten infant thymus samples plus four related peripheral blood samples to characterize TCR alpha and beta repertoires. The cohort included over five male and a couple of female infants, with donor ages spanning 7 to 244 days. After being mechanically released from the tissue, thymocytes were kept at -70 degrees C in pellets of roughly 8.5-34 million cells. Genomic DNA was extracted from frozen cell pellets with a QIAsymphony instrument. The immunoSEQ multiplex PCR assay was used to amplify the TCRB and TCRAD loci from a standardized quantity of quality-controlled genomic DNA. The amplicons spanned the V(D)J region and were long enough to cover the CDR3 and allow V and J genes to be identified. The amplicons were sequenced on an Illumina platform via the commercial immunoSEQ service. Primer bias and sequencing errors were corrected using previously described methods, and TCRAD and TCRB definitions followed the IMGT database. immunoSEQ Analyzer 3.0 and VDJTools were used for repertoire analysis, which covered basic statistics, V/J segment usage, diversity estimates, rarefaction and pairwise overlap. Diversity was estimated using the Chao1, ChaoE, Efron-Thisted, Shannon and inverse Simpson indices, and was also estimated on datasets down-sampled to the size of the smallest sample. For repertoire overlap, CDR3 nucleotide sequence, V gene and J gene had to match strictly, and clustering was done by Jaccard-based multidimensional scaling. On average, thymus samples gave 750,000 to 950,000 unique TCRB clonotypes, whereas blood samples gave around 80,000.

In this chain, TRBV6-5 is recombined with TRBJ1-1, with 9 middle bases fitting TRBD1. This clonotype was obtained from a boy under two years old with a congenital heart defect. Donor details come from another sample of the same person, matched by shared clones. Sequencing was done on a sample of thymocytes. The CDR3 reads as follows: CASRTTGGRDTEAFF. The bases read TGTGCCAGCAGAACCACAGGGGGCCGGGACACTGAAGCTTTCTTT.